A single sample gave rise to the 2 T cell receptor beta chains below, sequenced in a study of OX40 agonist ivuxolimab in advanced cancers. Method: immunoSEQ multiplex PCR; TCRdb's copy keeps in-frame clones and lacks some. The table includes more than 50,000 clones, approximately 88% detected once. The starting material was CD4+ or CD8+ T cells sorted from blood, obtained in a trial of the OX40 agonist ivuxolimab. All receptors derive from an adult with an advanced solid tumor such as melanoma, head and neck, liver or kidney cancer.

The CDR3 reads CASSLGGGEAYEQYF. CDR3 nucleotides: TGTGCCAGCTCACTCGGGGGAGGGGAGGCCTACGAGCAGTACTTC. The rearrangement joins TRBV18 to TRBJ2-7; 7 bases match TRBD2. Germline loops: CDR1 KGHSH, CDR2 LQKENI. CDR3 length: 15 residues. With 4 bases clipped from V and 2 bases from J, the junction kept 8 bases outside the gene matches.

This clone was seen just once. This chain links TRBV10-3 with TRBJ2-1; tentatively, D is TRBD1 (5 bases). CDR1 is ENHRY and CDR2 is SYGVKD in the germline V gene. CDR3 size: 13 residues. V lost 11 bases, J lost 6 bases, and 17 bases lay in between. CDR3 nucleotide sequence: TGTGCCTCCAAGCTAGACCAGGGCAATGAGCAGTTCTTC. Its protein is CASKLDQGNEQFF.